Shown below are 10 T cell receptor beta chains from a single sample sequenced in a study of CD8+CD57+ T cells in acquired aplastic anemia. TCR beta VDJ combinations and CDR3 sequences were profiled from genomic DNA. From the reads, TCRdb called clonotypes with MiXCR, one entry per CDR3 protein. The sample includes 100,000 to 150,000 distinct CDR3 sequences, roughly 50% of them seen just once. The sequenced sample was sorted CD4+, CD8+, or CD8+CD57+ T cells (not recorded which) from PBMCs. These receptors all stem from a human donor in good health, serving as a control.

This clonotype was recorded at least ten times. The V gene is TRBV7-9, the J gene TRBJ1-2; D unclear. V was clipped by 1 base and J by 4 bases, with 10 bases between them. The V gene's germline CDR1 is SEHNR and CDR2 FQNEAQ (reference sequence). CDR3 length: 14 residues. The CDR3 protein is CASSLGPRLYGYTF. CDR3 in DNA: TGTGCCAGCAGCTTAGGTCCGCGGCTCTATGGCTACACCTTC.

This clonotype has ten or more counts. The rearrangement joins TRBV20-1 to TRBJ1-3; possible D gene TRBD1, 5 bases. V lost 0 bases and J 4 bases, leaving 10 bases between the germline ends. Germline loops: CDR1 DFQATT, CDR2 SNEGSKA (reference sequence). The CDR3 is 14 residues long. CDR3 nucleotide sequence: TGCAGTGCTAGAGAAGGCAGGGTGGGAAACACCATATATTTT. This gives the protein CSAREGRVGNTIYF.

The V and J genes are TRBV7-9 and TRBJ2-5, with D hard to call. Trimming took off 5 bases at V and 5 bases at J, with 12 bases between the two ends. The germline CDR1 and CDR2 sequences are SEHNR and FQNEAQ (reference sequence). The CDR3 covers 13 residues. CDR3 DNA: TGTGCCAGCAGCCTAATAGGTTGGGAGACCCAGTACTTC. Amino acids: CASSLIGWETQYF.

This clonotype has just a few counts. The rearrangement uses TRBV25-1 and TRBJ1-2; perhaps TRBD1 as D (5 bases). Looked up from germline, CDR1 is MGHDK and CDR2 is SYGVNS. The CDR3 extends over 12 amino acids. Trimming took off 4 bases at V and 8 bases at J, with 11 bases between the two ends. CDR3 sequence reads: CASSGLGGGYTF. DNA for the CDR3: TGTGCCAGCAGTGGATTGGGGGGGGGCTACACCTTC.

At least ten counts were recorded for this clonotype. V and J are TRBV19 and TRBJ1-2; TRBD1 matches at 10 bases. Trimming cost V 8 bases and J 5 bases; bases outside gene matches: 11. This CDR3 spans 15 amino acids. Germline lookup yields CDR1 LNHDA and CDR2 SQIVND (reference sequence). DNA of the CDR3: TGTGCCAGTGCTCGACAGGGGGCGAGTGAGTATGGCTACACCTTC. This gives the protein CASARQGASEYGYTF.

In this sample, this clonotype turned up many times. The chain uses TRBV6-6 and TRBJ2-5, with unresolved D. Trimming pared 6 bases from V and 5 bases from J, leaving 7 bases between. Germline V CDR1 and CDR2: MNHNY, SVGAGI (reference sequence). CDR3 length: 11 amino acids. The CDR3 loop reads CASSYGETQYF. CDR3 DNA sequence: TGTGCCAGCAGCTACGGGGAGACCCAGTACTTC.

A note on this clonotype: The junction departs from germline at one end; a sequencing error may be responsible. This chain's CDR3 is CASSRTSRNYEQYF. As DNA, the CDR3 is TGTGCCAGCAGCCGGACTAGCCGCAACTACGAGCAGTACTTC. The chain joins TRBV10-2 to TRBJ2-7, with TRBD2 matching over 8 bases. This CDR3 is built from 14 residues. Germline CDR1 is WSHSY and CDR2 is SAAADI.

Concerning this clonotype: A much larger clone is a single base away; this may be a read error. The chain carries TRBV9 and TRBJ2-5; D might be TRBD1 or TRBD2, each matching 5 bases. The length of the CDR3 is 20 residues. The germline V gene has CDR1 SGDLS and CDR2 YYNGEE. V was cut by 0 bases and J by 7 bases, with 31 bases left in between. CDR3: CASSVERGEGQFLVPGTQYF. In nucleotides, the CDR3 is TGTGCCAGCAGCGTAGAAAGGGGCGAGGGGCAATTTTTGGTCCCGGGGACCCAGTACTTC.

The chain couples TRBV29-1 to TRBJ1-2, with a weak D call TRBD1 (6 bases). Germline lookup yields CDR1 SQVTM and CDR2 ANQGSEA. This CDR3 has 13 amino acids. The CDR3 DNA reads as TGCAGTATACAGGGTGAAGCGTTCTATGGCTACACCTTC. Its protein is CSIQGEAFYGYTF.

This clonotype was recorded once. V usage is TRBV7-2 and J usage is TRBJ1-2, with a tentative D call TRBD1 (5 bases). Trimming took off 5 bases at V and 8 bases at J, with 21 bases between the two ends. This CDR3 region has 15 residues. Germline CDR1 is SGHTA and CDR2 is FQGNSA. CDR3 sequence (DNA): TGTGCCAGCAGCCCTAGGGGAGTGAACAGTATGGGCTACACCTTC. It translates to CASSPRGVNSMGYTF. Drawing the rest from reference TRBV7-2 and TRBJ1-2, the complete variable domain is GAGVSQSPSNKVTEKGKDVELRCDPISGHTALYWYRQSLGQGLEFLIYFQGNSAPDKSGLPSDRFSAERTGGSVSTLTIQRTQQEDSAVYLCASSPRGVNSMGYTFGSGTRLTVV.